The text below deals with one T cell receptor beta chain. The data were taken from a study of blood T cell repertoires in COVID-19. The wider study: Sites across the United States, Italy and Spain contributed samples from acute and convalescent COVID-19. In each case, the material was cDNA or gDNA derived from T cells, B-cell-depleted T cells, or PBMCs.

The CDR3 runs to 13 residues. Germline V gives CDR1 MNHEY, CDR2 SMNVEV (reference sequence). Trimming shortened V by 5 bases and J by 9 bases, and 15 bases separated the two germline ends. Per the original methods: Estimation of nucleated cell counts relied on the amplification of reference gene primers. Using immunoSEQ multiplex PCR, the repertoire was profiled, and TCRdb retains in-frame clones only, with some absent. Clone size and V and J calls were adopted from that table, with D and trimming inferred from the DNA. The table includes roughly 500,000 clones, 80% to 90% detected once. What was sequenced was peripheral blood. The chain uses TRBV27 and TRBJ2-3, with D possibly being TRBD2 (6 bases). This sequence originates from a human donor in a cohort sampled during active COVID-19. CDR3 nucleotide sequence: TGTGCCAGCAGTACCAGGACCGGGGGAACGCAGTATTTT. It encodes CASSTRTGGTQYF.